This T cell receptor beta chain was obtained from a study of blood T cell repertoires in COVID-19. The overall study: COVID-19 samples, acute and convalescent, were from the United States, Italy and Spain. Nucleic acid was either cDNA or gDNA, and it came from T cells, B-cell-depleted T cells, or PBMCs.

A Seattle source enrolled patients during active infection and followed them longitudinally. CDR1 and CDR2 from the germline V gene are SGHRS and YFSETQ. This CDR3 is 17 amino acids long. Trimming took 0 bases from V and 5 from J; bases not matched to a gene: 7. As originally analysed: Amplification of reference gene primers provided the estimated nucleated cell counts. This table comes from immunoSEQ multiplex PCR, and its TCRdb copy is limited to in-frame clones, with some not included. D and trimming were read from the DNA, whereas the V and J calls and clone size are those reported in that table. The table includes hundreds of thousands of clones, 70% to 90% detected once.

The TCR was taken from a man aged 18 to 29 with COVID-19, enrolled during active disease. V is TRBV5-1 and J is TRBJ2-3; TRBD2 agrees at 12 bases. What was sequenced was peripheral blood. The CDR3 sequence: CASSLGRLAGAQDTQYF. CDR3 coding DNA: TGCGCCAGCAGCTTGGGGCGACTAGCGGGGGCGCAAGATACGCAGTATTTT.